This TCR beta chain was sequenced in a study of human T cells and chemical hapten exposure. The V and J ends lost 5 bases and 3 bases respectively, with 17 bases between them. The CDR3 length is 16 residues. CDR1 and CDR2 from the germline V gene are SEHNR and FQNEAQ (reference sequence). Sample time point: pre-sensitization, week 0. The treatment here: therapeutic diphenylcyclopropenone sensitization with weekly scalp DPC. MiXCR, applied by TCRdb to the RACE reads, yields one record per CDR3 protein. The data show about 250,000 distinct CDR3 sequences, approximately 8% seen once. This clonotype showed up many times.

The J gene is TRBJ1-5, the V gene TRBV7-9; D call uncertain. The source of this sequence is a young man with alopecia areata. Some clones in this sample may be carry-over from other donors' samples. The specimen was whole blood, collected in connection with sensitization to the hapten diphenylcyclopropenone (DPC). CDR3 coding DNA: TGTGCCAGCAGCCTAGGTTGGACGGATGACAATCAGCCCCAGCATTTT. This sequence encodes CASSLGWTDDNQPQHF.